Below are 9 T cell receptor beta chains sequenced from a single sample in a study of blood T cell repertoires in COVID-19. Libraries were prepared by immunoSEQ multiplex PCR; TCRdb keeps only in-frame clonotypes and omits some of them. The sample lists about 190,000 clones, nearly 90% occurring once. The sequencing input was peripheral blood. These receptors were obtained from a man between 50 and 59 years old with acute or convalescent COVID-19.

The J gene is TRBJ2-3, the V gene TRBV5-1, with a possible D match to TRBD1 (6 bases). The V end was cut by 6 bases, the J end by 7 bases, with 15 bases between. CDR3 size: 13 residues. The germline gives CDR1 SGHRS, CDR2 YFSETQ. CDR3 coding DNA: TGCGCCAGCAAATGGACAGACGAAAATACGCAGTATTTT. Amino acids: CASKWTDENTQYF.

This rearrangement joins TRBV7-9 to TRBJ2-2; TRBD2 aligns across 7 bases. The CDR3 consists of 16 residues. The junction had 5 bases not matched to a gene; V was cut back by 0 bases and J by 4 bases. Germline assignment: CDR1 SEHNR and CDR2 FQNEAQ (reference sequence). The CDR3 DNA reads TGTGCCAGCAGCTTAGCGGGAGGGCCGGCCACCGGGGAGCTGTTTTTT. Its translation: CASSLAGGPATGELFF.

This clone was seen a single time. The chain uses TRBV5-8 and TRBJ1-5; 7 bases align to TRBD1. The germline CDR1 and CDR2 sequences are SGHTS and YDEGEE. The CDR3 consists of 16 residues. Unmatched junction bases numbered 13, after V lost 4 bases and J lost 6 bases. The CDR3 sequence: CASSSRDSRQGQPQHF. The DNA of the CDR3 is TGTGCCAGCAGCAGTCGGGACAGTCGACAAGGTCAGCCCCAGCATTTT.

V and J are TRBV28 and TRBJ1-5; D ambiguous. The CDR3 has 12 amino acids. Germline CDR1 reads MDHEN; CDR2 reads SYDVKM. V lost 1 base and J 10 bases, leaving 8 bases between the germline ends. CDR3 residues: CASSLSVKPQHF. CDR3 nucleotide sequence: TGTGCCAGCAGTTTATCGGTCAAACCCCAGCATTTT. Full variable domain (rest looked up from reference TRBV28 and TRBJ1-5): DVKVTQSSRYLVKRTGEKVFLECVQDMDHENMFWYRQDPGLGLRLIYFSYDVKMKEKGDIPEGYSVSREKKERFSLILESASTNQTSMYLCASSLSVKPQHFGDGTRLSIL.

The chain couples TRBV15 to TRBJ2-1; 10 positions match TRBD2. Unmatched junction bases numbered 6, after V lost 3 bases and J lost 7 bases. CDR3 size: 15 residues. Germline CDR1 is LNHNV and CDR2 is YYDKDF (reference sequence). The CDR3 loop reads CATSSSGRVGNEQFF. DNA for the CDR3: TGTGCCACCAGCAGCAGCGGGAGGGTGGGGAATGAGCAGTTCTTC.

The CDR3 DNA sequence: TGTGCCAGCAGTGAAGCCCAGGGGTCAGCTTCGGAGCAGTACGTC. Its protein is CASSEAQGSASEQYV. V gene TRBV6-1 combines with J gene TRBJ2-7; perhaps TRBD1 as D (6 bases). The CDR3 runs 15 residues. The V end lost 0 bases, the J end lost 7 bases, and 16 bases lay between the germline ends. Germline CDR1 reads MNHNS; CDR2 reads SASEGT.

This chain links TRBV21-1 with TRBJ1-4; the table gives TRBD1 as D, unverified against the DNA. TRBV21-1 is designated a pseudogene. The CDR3 sequence is 16 residues long. The CDR3 DNA reads TGTGCCAGCAGCGCCAGGACGGGACAGGTGAGTGAAAAACTGTTTTTT. It specifies CASSARTGQVSEKLFF.

This clone was counted a single time. The rearrangement joins TRBV5-1 to TRBJ1-1; 7 nucleotides align to TRBD1. J lost 2 bases, V lost 3 bases, and 10 bases had no gene match. The CDR3 totals 16 residues. CDR1 is SGHRS and CDR2 is YFSETQ in the germline V gene. The CDR3 region has the DNA TGCGCCAGCAGCTCTAACCAAGGGACAGTCAACACTGAAGCTTTCTTT. Translating gives CASSSNQGTVNTEAFF.

This clone was observed a few times. The chain recombines TRBV6-6 with TRBJ1-4; tentatively, D is TRBD1 (5 bases). Trimming removed 5 bases at V and 4 bases at J, with 11 bases between. The CDR3 sequence is 14 residues long. The germline V gene has CDR1 MNHNY and CDR2 SVGAGI (reference sequence). The CDR3 region is CASSRAGDNEKLFF. The CDR3 DNA sequence: TGTGCCAGCAGTAGGGCGGGGGATAATGAAAAACTGTTTTTT.